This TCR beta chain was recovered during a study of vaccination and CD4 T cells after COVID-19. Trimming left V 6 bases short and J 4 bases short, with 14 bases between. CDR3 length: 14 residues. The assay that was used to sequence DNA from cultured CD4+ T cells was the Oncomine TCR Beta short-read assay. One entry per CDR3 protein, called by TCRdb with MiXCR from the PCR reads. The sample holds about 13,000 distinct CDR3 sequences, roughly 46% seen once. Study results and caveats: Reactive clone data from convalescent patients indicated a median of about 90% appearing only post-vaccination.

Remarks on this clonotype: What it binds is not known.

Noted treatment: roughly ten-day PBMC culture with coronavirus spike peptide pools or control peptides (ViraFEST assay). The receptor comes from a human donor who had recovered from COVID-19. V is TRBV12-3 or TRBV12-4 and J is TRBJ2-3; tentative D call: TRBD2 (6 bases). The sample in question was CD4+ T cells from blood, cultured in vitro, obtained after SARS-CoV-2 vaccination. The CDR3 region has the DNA TGTGCCAGCAGGCTAGCGAGAGGGGCAGATACGCAGTATTTT. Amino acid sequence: CASRLARGADTQYF.